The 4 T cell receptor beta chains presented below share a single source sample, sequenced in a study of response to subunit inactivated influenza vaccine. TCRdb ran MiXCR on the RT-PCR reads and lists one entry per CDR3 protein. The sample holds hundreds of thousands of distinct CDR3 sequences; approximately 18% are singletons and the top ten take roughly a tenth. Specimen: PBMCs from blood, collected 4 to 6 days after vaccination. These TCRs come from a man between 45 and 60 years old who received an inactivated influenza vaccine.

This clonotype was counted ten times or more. CDR3 nucleotide sequence: TGTGTCATCCCGGGACCCAGGGGCACTGAAGCTTTCTTT. Residues: CVIPGPRGTEAFF. J is TRBJ1-1 and V is TRBV7-9, with a weak D call TRBD1 (6 bases). This CDR3 has 13 residues. Per germline, CDR1 SEHNR and CDR2 FQNEAQ (reference sequence).

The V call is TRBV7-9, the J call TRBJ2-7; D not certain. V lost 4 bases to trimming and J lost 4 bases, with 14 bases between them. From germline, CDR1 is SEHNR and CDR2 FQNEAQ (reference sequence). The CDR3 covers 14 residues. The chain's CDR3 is CASSSRPTGYEQYF. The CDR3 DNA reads TGTGCCAGCAGCTCAAGACCAACGGGTTACGAGCAGTACTTC.

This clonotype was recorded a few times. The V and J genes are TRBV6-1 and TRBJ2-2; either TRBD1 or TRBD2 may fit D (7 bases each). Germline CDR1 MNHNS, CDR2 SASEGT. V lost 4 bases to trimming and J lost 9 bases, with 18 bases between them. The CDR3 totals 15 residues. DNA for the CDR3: TGTGCCAGCAGTGCCTTCAGGGGGGGCTCCAGGGAGCTGTTTTTT. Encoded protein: CASSAFRGGSRELFF.

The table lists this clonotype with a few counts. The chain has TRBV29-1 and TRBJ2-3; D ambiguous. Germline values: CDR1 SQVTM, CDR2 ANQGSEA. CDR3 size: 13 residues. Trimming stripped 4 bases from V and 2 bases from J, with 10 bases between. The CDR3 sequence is CSVANADTDTQYF. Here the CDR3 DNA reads TGCAGCGTTGCCAATGCGGACACAGATACGCAGTATTTT.